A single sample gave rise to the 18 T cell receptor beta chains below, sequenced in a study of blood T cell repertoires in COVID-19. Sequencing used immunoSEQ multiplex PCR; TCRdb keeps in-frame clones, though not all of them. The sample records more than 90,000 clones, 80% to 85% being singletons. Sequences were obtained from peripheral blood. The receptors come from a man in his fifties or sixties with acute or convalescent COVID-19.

CDR3 amino acids: CASSERRDGNEQFF. The CDR3 DNA reads TGCGCCAGCAGTGAAAGGCGGGACGGGAATGAGCAGTTCTTC. The chain carries TRBV10-1 and TRBJ2-1; the D gene is possibly TRBD2 (6 bases). This CDR3 is 14 amino acids long. Germline V gene data show CDR1 as WNHNN and CDR2 as SYGVQD (reference sequence). Trimming cost V 3 bases and J 7 bases, with 13 bases left between them.

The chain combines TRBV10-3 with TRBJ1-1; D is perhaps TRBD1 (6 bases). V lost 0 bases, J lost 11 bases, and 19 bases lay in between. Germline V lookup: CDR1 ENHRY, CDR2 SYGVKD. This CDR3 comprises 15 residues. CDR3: CAISESTGGRGRAFF. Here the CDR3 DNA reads TGTGCCATCAGTGAGTCGACAGGTGGCAGGGGTAGGGCTTTCTTT.

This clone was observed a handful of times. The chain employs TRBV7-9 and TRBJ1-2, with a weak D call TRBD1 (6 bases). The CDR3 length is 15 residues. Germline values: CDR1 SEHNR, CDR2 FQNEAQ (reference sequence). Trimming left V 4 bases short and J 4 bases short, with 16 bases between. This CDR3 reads CASSYLDSQVYGYTF. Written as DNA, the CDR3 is TGTGCCAGCAGCTACCTGGACAGTCAAGTCTATGGCTACACCTTC. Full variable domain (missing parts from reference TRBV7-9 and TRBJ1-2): DTGVSQNPRHKITKRGQNVTFRCDPISEHNRLYWYRQTLGQGPEFLTYFQNEAQLEKSRLLSDRFSAERPKGSFSTLEIQRTEQGDSAMYLCASSYLDSQVYGYTFGSGTRLTVV.

The CDR3 protein is CAWSVDWKETQYF. In nucleotides, the CDR3 is TGTGCCTGGAGTGTAGACTGGAAAGAGACCCAGTACTTC. The chain employs TRBV30 and TRBJ2-5; D gene uncertain. This CDR3 comprises 13 residues. The germline gives CDR1 GTSNPN, CDR2 SVGIG (reference sequence). Trimming stripped 0 bases from V and 3 bases from J, with 8 bases between.

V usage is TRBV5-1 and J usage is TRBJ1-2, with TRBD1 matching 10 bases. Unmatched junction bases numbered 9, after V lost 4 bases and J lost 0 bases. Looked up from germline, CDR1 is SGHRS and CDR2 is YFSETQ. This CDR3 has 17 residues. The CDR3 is CASSPTDRGTTNYGYTF. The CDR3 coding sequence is TGCGCCAGCAGCCCCACGGACAGGGGGACCACTAACTATGGCTACACCTTC.

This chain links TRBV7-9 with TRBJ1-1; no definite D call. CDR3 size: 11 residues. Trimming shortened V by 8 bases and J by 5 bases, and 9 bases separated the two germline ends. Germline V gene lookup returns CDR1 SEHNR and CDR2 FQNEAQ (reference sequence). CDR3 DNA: TGTGCCAGCGGGCCGGGAACTGAAGCTTTCTTT. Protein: CASGPGTEAFF.

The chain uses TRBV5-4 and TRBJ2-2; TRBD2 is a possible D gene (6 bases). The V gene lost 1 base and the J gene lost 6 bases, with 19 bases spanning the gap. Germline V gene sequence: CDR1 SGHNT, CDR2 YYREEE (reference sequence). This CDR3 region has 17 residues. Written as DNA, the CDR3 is TGTGCCAGCAGCTTGATGTCCTGGGGAGGAAACCCCGGGGAGCTGTTTTTT. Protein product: CASSLMSWGGNPGELFF.

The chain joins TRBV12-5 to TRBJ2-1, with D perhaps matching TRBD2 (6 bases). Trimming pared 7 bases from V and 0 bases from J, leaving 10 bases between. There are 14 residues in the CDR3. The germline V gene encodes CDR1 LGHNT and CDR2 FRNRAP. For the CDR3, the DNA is TGTGCTAGTGTTGTCGGGAGCTCCTACAATGAGCAGTTCTTC. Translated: CASVVGSSYNEQFF.

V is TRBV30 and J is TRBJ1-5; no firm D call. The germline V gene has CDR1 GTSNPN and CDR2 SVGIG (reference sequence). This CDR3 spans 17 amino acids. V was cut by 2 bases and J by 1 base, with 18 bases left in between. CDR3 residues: CAWSMRAFSGSNQPQHF. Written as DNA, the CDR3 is TGTGCCTGGAGTATGAGGGCCTTCTCCGGGAGCAATCAGCCCCAGCATTTT. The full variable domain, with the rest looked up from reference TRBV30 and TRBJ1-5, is SQTIHQWPATLVQPVGSPLSLECTVEGTSNPNLYWYRQAAGRGLQLLFYSVGIGQISSEVPQNLSASRPQDRQFILSSKKLLLSDSGFYLCAWSMRAFSGSNQPQHFGDGTRLSIL.

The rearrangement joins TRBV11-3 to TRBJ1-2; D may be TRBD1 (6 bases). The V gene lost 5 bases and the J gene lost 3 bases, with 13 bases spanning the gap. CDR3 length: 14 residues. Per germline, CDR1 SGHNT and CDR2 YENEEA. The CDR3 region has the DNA TGTGCCAGCAGCCGCAGGGGTGAGGACTATGGCTACACCTTC. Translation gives CASSRRGEDYGYTF. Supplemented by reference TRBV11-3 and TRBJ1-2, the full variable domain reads EAGVVQSPRYKIIEKKQPVAFWCNPISGHNTLYWYLQNLGQGPELLIRYENEEAVDDSQLPKDRFSAERLKGVDSTLKIQPAELGDSAVYLCASSRRGEDYGYTFGSGTRLTVV.

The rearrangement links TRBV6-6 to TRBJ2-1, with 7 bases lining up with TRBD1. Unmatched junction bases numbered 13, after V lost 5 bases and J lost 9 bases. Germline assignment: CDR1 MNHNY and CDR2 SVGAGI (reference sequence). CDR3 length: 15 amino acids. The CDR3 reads CASSTTGFGSGEQFF. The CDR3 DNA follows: TGTGCCAGCAGTACGACAGGGTTTGGGAGTGGTGAGCAGTTCTTC.

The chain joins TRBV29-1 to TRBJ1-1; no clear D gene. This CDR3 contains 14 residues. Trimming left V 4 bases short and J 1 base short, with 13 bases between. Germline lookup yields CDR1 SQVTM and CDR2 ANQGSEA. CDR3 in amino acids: CSVATHQQNTEAFF. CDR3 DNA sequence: TGCAGCGTTGCAACCCATCAACAGAACACTGAAGCTTTCTTT.

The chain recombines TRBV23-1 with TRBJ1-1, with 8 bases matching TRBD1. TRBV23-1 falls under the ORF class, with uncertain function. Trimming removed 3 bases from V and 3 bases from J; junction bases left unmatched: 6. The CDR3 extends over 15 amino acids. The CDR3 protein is CASSQADRGYTEAFF. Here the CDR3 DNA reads TGCGCCAGCAGTCAGGCCGACAGGGGTTACACTGAAGCTTTCTTT.

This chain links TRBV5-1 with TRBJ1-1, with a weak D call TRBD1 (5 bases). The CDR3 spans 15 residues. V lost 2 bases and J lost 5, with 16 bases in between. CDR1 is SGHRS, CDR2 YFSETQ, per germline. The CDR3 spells CASSFDSPKETEAFF. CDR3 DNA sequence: TGCGCCAGCAGCTTCGACAGTCCCAAGGAAACTGAAGCTTTCTTT. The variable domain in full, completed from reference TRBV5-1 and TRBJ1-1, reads KAGVTQTPRYLIKTRGQQVTLSCSPISGHRSVSWYQQTPGQGLQFLFEYFSETQRNKGNFPGRFSGRQFSNSRSEMNVSTLELGDSALYLCASSFDSPKETEAFFGQGTRLTVV.

The CDR3 DNA sequence: TGTGCCAGCAGTGAACAGGGATTATCCTCCTACGAGCAGTACGTC. It codes for CASSEQGLSSYEQYV. The chain joins TRBV6-1 to TRBJ2-7, with a weak D call TRBD1 (5 bases). Between the trimmed V and J ends, which lost 2 bases and 0 bases, there was a span of 11 bases. The CDR3 totals 15 residues. The V gene's germline CDR1 is MNHNS and CDR2 SASEGT.

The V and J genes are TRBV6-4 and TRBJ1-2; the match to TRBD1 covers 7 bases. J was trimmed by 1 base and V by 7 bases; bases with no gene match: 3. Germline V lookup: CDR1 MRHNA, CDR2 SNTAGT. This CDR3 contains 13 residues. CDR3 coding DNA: TGTGCCAGCAACCCAGGGGGTAACTATGGCTACACCTTC. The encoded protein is CASNPGGNYGYTF.

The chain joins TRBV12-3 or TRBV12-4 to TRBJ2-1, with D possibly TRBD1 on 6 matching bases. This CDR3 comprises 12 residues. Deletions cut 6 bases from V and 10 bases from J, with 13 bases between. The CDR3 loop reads CASRQGPDEQFF. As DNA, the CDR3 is TGTGCCAGCAGACAGGGCCCCGACGAGCAGTTCTTC.

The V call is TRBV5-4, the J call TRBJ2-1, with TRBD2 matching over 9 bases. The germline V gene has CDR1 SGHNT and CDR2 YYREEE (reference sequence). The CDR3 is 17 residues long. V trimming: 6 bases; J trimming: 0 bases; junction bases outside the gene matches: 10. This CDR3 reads CASTDRAGGFSYNEQFF. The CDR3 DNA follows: TGTGCCAGCACCGACCGGGCGGGAGGGTTCTCCTACAATGAGCAGTTCTTC.